Listed below are T cell receptor beta chains from one sample, sequenced in a study of radiotherapy plus CTLA-4 blockade in lung cancer. Generated by immunoSEQ multiplex PCR, the TCRdb table keeps only in-frame clones and is missing some. The table records around 53,000 clones, approximately 86% of them present only once. Sequenced here: peripheral blood, sampled from a patient treated with radiotherapy plus ipilimumab. The receptors shown here come from a human donor with non-small cell lung cancer that progressed on radiotherapy plus ipilimumab. Some clones in this sample may be carry-over from other donors' samples. Each CDR3 is given with its conserved first and last residue. The D gene is left open where the match is weak. Clone sizes are given selectively: once, few, many, or a class where the clone is expanded.

j_gene: TRBJ1-2
abundance: .
d_gene: TRBD1
v_gene: TRBV4-1
CDR3aa: CASSQNRGHYGYTF
CDR3nt: TGCGCCAGCAGCCAGAACAGGGGGCACTATGGCTACACCTTC

j_gene: TRBJ2-1
abundance: .
d_gene: TRBD1
v_gene: TRBV10-2
CDR3aa: CASSEQGLWQFF
CDR3nt: TGCGCCAGCAGTGAACAGGGGTTGTGGCAGTTCTTC

j_gene: TRBJ2-7
abundance: .
d_gene: .
v_gene: TRBV19
CDR3aa: CASSISRGARYEQYF
CDR3nt: TGTGCCAGTAGTATTTCACGGGGGGCTCGGTACGAGCAGTACTTC

j_gene: TRBJ1-1
abundance: .
d_gene: TRBD1
v_gene: TRBV19
CDR3aa: CASSKKTGLNTEAFF
CDR3nt: TGTGCCAGTAGTAAAAAGACAGGGCTGAACACTGAAGCTTTCTTT

j_gene: TRBJ2-4
abundance: .
d_gene: TRBD2
v_gene: TRBV15
CDR3aa: CATSKGLVENIQYF
CDR3nt: TGTGCCACCAGCAAAGGACTAGTCGAAAACATTCAGTACTTC

j_gene: TRBJ1-1
abundance: once
d_gene: TRBD1
v_gene: TRBV5-1
CDR3aa: CASSSRGRNTEAFF
CDR3nt: TGCGCCAGCAGCTCCAGGGGGCGGAACACTGAAGCTTTCTTT

j_gene: TRBJ2-3
abundance: .
d_gene: TRBD2
v_gene: TRBV29-1
CDR3aa: CSFKGLAGATDTQYF
CDR3nt: TGCAGCTTTAAAGGACTAGCGGGAGCAACAGATACGCAGTATTTT

j_gene: TRBJ1-5
abundance: .
d_gene: .
v_gene: TRBV11-2
CDR3aa: CASSSTGHVGNQPQHF
CDR3nt: TGTGCCAGCAGCTCAACCGGACATGTCGGTAATCAGCCCCAGCATTTT

j_gene: TRBJ2-5
abundance: .
d_gene: TRBD1
v_gene: TRBV5-6
CDR3aa: CASSLWAGGGRYQETQYF
CDR3nt: TGTGCCAGCAGCTTGTGGGCAGGGGGCGGCCGGTACCAAGAGACCCAGTACTTC

j_gene: TRBJ2-1
abundance: .
d_gene: TRBD2
v_gene: TRBV4-3
CDR3aa: CASSRETSGGYNEQFF
CDR3nt: TGCGCCAGCAGCCGAGAGACTAGCGGGGGTTACAATGAGCAGTTCTTC

j_gene: TRBJ2-7
abundance: .
d_gene: TRBD1
v_gene: TRBV7-2
CDR3aa: CASSLIGQGMGEQYF
CDR3nt: TGTGCCAGCAGCTTAATAGGACAGGGGATGGGCGAGCAGTACTTC

j_gene: TRBJ1-6
abundance: .
d_gene: .
v_gene: TRBV6-4
CDR3aa: CASRAGRDSPLHF
CDR3nt: TGTGCCAGCAGAGCAGGGCGCGATTCACCCCTCCACTTT

j_gene: TRBJ2-7
abundance: .
d_gene: .
v_gene: TRBV2
CDR3aa: CASSYRVRHEQYF
CDR3nt: TGTGCCAGCAGTTACAGGGTGCGCCACGAGCAGTACTTC

j_gene: TRBJ1-2
abundance: .
d_gene: .
v_gene: TRBV6-4
CDR3aa: CASSDSGGGYTF
CDR3nt: TGTGCCAGCAGTGACTCGGGGGGTGGCTACACCTTC

j_gene: TRBJ2-5
abundance: .
d_gene: .
v_gene: TRBV7-9
CDR3aa: CASGGLAQETQYF
CDR3nt: TGTGCCAGCGGCGGACTTGCCCAAGAGACCCAGTACTTC

j_gene: TRBJ2-5
abundance: .
d_gene: TRBD1
v_gene: TRBV7-2
CDR3aa: CASSLRQGSETQYF
CDR3nt: TGTGCCAGCAGCTTAAGACAGGGGTCGGAGACCCAGTACTTC

j_gene: TRBJ1-1
abundance: .
d_gene: .
v_gene: TRBV7-3
CDR3aa: CASSPGGSYTEAFF
CDR3nt: TGTGCCAGCAGCCCAGGAGGCAGCTACACTGAAGCTTTCTTT

j_gene: TRBJ1-5
abundance: .
d_gene: TRBD1
v_gene: TRBV19
CDR3aa: CASRLTGRRQPQHF
CDR3nt: TGTGCCAGTAGGCTGACAGGGCGACGACAGCCCCAGCATTTT

j_gene: TRBJ2-2
abundance: few
d_gene: TRBD1
v_gene: TRBV5-6
CDR3aa: CASSWNRGRVSGELFF
CDR3nt: TGTGCCAGCAGCTGGAACAGGGGAAGGGTGTCCGGGGAGCTGTTTTTT

j_gene: TRBJ2-1
abundance: .
d_gene: TRBD2
v_gene: TRBV9
CDR3aa: CASTPTSGRYNEQFF
CDR3nt: TGTGCCAGCACCCCGACTAGCGGGAGGTACAATGAGCAGTTCTTC

j_gene: TRBJ1-1
abundance: few
d_gene: .
v_gene: TRBV2
CDR3aa: CAAQDGRVRTEAFF
CDR3nt: TGTGCCGCCCAAGACGGCAGGGTAAGAACTGAAGCTTTCTTT

j_gene: TRBJ1-1
abundance: .
d_gene: .
v_gene: TRBV5-1
CDR3aa: CASSLEQGRTEAFF
CDR3nt: TGCGCCAGCAGCTTGGAACAGGGCAGGACTGAAGCTTTCTTT

j_gene: TRBJ2-3
abundance: .
d_gene: .
v_gene: TRBV4-3
CDR3aa: CASSQDAGSTDTQYF
CDR3nt: TGCGCCAGCAGCCAAGACGCGGGAAGCACAGATACGCAGTATTTT

j_gene: TRBJ2-7
abundance: .
d_gene: TRBD1
v_gene: TRBV2
CDR3aa: CASRVGTASSYEQYF
CDR3nt: TGTGCCAGCAGGGTCGGGACAGCCAGCTCCTACGAGCAGTACTTC

j_gene: TRBJ1-2
abundance: .
d_gene: TRBD1
v_gene: TRBV4-2
CDR3aa: CASSQRQGLGGYTF
CDR3nt: TGTGCCAGCAGCCAAAGACAGGGTTTGGGAGGCTACACCTTC

j_gene: TRBJ1-2
abundance: .
d_gene: TRBD1
v_gene: TRBV6-6
CDR3aa: CASCARDRAAYGYTF
CDR3nt: TGTGCCAGCTGCGCTCGGGACAGGGCTGCTTATGGCTACACCTTC

j_gene: TRBJ1-1
abundance: .
d_gene: TRBD1
v_gene: TRBV5-1
CDR3aa: CASSTGTGDTEAFF
CDR3nt: TGCGCCAGCAGCACCGGGACAGGGGACACTGAAGCTTTCTTT

j_gene: TRBJ1-5
abundance: .
d_gene: .
v_gene: TRBV18
CDR3aa: CASSPYGDQPQHF
CDR3nt: TGTGCCAGCTCACCGTACGGGGATCAGCCCCAGCATTTT

j_gene: TRBJ2-7
abundance: .
d_gene: TRBD1
v_gene: TRBV5-1
CDR3aa: CASSPRGGTGGNEQYF
CDR3nt: TGCGCCAGCAGCCCCCGGGGGGGGACAGGGGGTAACGAGCAGTACTTC

j_gene: TRBJ1-6
abundance: .
d_gene: TRBD1
v_gene: TRBV19
CDR3aa: CASSIRPTGIHSPLHF
CDR3nt: TGTGCCAGTAGTATACGGCCGACAGGGATCCATTCACCCCTCCACTTT

j_gene: TRBJ2-1
abundance: .
d_gene: TRBD1
v_gene: TRBV25-1
CDR3aa: CASSPGGSYNEQFF
CDR3nt: TGTGCCAGCAGTCCAGGGGGCTCCTACAATGAGCAGTTCTTC

j_gene: TRBJ2-1
abundance: few
d_gene: TRBD2
v_gene: TRBV25-1
CDR3aa: CASSATGTRNLNEQFF
CDR3nt: TGTGCCAGCAGTGCGACCGGGACTAGGAATTTGAATGAGCAGTTCTTC

j_gene: TRBJ1-5
abundance: .
d_gene: .
v_gene: TRBV21-1
CDR3aa: CASKQGKQPQHF
CDR3nt: TGTGCCAGCAAACAGGGGAAACAGCCCCAGCATTTT

j_gene: TRBJ2-3
abundance: .
d_gene: TRBD2
v_gene: TRBV4-3
CDR3aa: CASSPKMLAGPTDTQYF
CDR3nt: TGCGCCAGCAGCCCCAAGATGCTAGCGGGACCCACAGATACGCAGTATTTT

j_gene: TRBJ2-2
abundance: .
d_gene: .
v_gene: TRBV5-1
CDR3aa: CASSLSGGGTGELFF
CDR3nt: TGCGCCAGCAGCTTGTCAGGTGGTGGGACCGGGGAGCTGTTTTTT

j_gene: TRBJ2-1
abundance: .
d_gene: .
v_gene: TRBV30
CDR3aa: CAWSAQASSYNEQFF
CDR3nt: TGTGCCTGGAGTGCCCAGGCGAGCTCCTACAATGAGCAGTTCTTC

j_gene: TRBJ1-4
abundance: .
d_gene: .
v_gene: TRBV5-4
CDR3aa: CASSQAGNEKLFF
CDR3nt: TGTGCCAGCAGCCAAGCAGGGAATGAAAAACTGTTTTTT